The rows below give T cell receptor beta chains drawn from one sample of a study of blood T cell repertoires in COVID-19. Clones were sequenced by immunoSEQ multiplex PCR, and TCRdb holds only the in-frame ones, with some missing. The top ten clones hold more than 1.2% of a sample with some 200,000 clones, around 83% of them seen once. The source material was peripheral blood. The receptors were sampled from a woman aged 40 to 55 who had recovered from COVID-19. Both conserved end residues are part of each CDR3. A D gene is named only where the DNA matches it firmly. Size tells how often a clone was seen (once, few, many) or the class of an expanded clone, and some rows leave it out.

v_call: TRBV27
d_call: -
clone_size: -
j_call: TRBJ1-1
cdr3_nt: TGTGCCAGCAGTTTGTTTCCGGGTCTAGGGGGAGAAGCTTTCTTT
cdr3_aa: CASSLFPGLGGEAFF

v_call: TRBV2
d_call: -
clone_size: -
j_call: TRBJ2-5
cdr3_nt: TGTGCCAGTAGCCTAGGGACATTAGGGGAGACCCAGTACTTC
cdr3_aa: CASSLGTLGETQYF

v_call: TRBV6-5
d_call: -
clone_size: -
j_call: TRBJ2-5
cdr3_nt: TGTGCCAGCAGTCCTCGGGGGACAGAGCAAGAGACCCAGTACTTC
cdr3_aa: CASSPRGTEQETQYF

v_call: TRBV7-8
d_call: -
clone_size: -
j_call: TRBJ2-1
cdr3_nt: TGTGCCAGCAGCTTAGCGCAGGGGAGAAGTGAGCAGTTCTTC
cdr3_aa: CASSLAQGRSEQFF

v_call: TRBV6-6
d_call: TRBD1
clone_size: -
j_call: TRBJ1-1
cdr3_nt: TGTGCCAGCAGACGGGGACAGGGGGCCCCAAACACTGAAGCTTTCTTT
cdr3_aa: CASRRGQGAPNTEAFF

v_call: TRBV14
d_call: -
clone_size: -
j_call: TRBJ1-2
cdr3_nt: TGTGCCAGCAGCCCAGGGGCGAACTATGGCTACACCTTC
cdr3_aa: CASSPGANYGYTF

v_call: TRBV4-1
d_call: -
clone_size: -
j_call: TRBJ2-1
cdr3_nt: TGCGCCAGCAGCCAAGGAGGGAGCCTTAAAATCGTATACAATGAGCAGTTCTTC
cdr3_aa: CASSQGGSLKIVYNEQFF

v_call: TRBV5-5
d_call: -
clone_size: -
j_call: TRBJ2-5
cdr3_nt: TGTGCCAGCAGCTTGTCCGGCCAAGAGACCCAGTACTTC
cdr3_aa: CASSLSGQETQYF

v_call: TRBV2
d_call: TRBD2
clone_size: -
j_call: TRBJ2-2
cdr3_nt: TGTGCCAGCAGCCCGGGGGGAGCCAGAGACGGGGAGCTGTTTTTT
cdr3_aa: CASSPGGARDGELFF

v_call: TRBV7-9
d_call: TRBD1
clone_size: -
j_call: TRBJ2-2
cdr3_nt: TGTGCCAGCAGCGTAGGACAGGGGGACACCGGGGAGCTGTTTTTT
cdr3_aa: CASSVGQGDTGELFF

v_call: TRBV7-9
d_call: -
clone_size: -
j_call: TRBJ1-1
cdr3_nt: TGTGCCAGCAGCTTACAGGGGCAACCTGAAGCTTTCTTT
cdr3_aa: CASSLQGQPEAFF

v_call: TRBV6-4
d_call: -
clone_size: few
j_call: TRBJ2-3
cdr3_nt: TGTGCCAGCAGTGAGGGGGGTGCAGATACGCAGTATTTT
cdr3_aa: CASSEGGADTQYF

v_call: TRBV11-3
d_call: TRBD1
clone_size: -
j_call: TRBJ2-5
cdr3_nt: TGTGCCAGCAGCCGTGGGGCAGGGGGCCAAGAGACCCAGTACTTC
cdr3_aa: CASSRGAGGQETQYF

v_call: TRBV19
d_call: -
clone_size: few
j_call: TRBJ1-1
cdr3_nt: TGTGCCAGTACCCCCTGGTCGGGACAAGTGAACACTGAAGCTTTCTTT
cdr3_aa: CASTPWSGQVNTEAFF

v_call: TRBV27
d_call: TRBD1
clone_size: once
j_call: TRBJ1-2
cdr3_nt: TGTGCCAGCAGTTTAACTACCACAGGGGCTATGGATGGCTACACCTTC
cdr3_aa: CASSLTTTGAMDGYTF

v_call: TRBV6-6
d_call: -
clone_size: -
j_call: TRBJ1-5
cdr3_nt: TGTGCCAGCAGTCCCCCTCTTCTAGAGGTCCCGGGGCAGCCCCAGCATTTT
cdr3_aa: CASSPPLLEVPGQPQHF

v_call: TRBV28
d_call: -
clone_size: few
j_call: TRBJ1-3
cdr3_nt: TGTGCCAGCAGTTTTCCATCAGGAGGCGGAACTGGAAACACCATATATTTT
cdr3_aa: CASSFPSGGGTGNTIYF

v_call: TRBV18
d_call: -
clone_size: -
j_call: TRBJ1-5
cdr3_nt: TGTGCCAGCTCACCACAGCAAAGCAATCAGCCCCAGCATTTT
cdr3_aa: CASSPQQSNQPQHF

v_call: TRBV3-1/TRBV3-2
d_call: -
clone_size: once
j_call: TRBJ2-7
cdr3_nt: TGTGCCAGCAGCCAGGAGTGGTCCTACGAGCAGTACTTC
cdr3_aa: CASSQEWSYEQYF

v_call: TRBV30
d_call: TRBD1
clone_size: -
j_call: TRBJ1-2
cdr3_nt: TGTGCCTGGAGCTGGACAGGGGTGGGCTATGGCTACACCTTC
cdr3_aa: CAWSWTGVGYGYTF

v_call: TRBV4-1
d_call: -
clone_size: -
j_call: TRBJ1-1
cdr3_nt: TGCGCCAGCAGCCAAGGACACTCCGGGGACACTGAAGCTTTCTTT
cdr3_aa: CASSQGHSGDTEAFF

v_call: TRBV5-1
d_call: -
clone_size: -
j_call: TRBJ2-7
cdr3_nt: TGCGCCAGCACCGTAAATAGCTCCTACGAGCAGTACTTC
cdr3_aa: CASTVNSSYEQYF

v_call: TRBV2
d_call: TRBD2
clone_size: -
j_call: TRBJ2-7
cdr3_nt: TGTGCCACCCTCAGTGTCGAGCGGGGGGCCTCCTACGAGCAGTACTTC
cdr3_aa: CATLSVERGASYEQYF

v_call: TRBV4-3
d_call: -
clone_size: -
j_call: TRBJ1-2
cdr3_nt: TGCGCCAGCAGCCAAGATCTTCGGCGGTCGGGCTATGGCTACACCTTC
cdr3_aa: CASSQDLRRSGYGYTF

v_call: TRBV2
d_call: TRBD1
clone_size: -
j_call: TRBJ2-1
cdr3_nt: TGTGCCAGCAGGGCAGGACAGGGGACCTACAATGAGCAGTTCTTC
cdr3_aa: CASRAGQGTYNEQFF

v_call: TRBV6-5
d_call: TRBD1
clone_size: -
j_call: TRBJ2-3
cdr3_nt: TGTGCCAGCAACCCATGGACAGGAAACACAGATACGCAGTATTTT
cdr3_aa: CASNPWTGNTDTQYF

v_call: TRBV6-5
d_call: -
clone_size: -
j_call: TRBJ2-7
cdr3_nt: TGTGCCAGCAGTAAGAGCTACGAGCAGTACTTC
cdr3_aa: CASSKSYEQYF

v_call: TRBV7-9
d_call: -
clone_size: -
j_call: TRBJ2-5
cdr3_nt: TGTGCCAGCAGCTCGGGGGTGCAAGAGACCCAGTACTTC
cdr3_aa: CASSSGVQETQYF

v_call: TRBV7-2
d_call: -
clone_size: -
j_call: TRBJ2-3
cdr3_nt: TGTGCCAGCAGCCCGCTTGCGGGGAGCACAGATACGCAGTATTTT
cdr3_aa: CASSPLAGSTDTQYF

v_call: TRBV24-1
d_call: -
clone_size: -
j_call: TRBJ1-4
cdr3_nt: TGTGCCACCGGGGAAGGGGCCACTAATGAAAAACTGTTTTTT
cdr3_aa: CATGEGATNEKLFF

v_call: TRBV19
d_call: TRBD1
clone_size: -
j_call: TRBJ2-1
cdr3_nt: TGTGCCAGTAGGCCCGACAGGGGCCCCTACAATGAGCAGTTCTTC
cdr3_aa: CASRPDRGPYNEQFF

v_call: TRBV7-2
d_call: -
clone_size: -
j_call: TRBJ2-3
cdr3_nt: TGTGCCAGCAGCTTAAACAGCGGAGATACGCAGTATTTT
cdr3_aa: CASSLNSGDTQYF

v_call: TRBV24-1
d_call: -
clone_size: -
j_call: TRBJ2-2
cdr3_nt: TGTGCCACCAGTGACCCAACAATACAGGGACGATCGAACACCGGGGAGCTGTTTTTT
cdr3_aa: CATSDPTIQGRSNTGELFF

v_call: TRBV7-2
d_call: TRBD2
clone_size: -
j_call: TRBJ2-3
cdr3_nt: TGTGCCAGCAGCTTAGGCCTTAGCGGGGGAACAGATACGCAGTATTTT
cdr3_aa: CASSLGLSGGTDTQYF

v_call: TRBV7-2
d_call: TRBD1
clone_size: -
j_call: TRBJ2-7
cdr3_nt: TGTGCCAGCAGCCCAGGACAGGCGTACTACGAGCAGTACTTC
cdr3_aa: CASSPGQAYYEQYF

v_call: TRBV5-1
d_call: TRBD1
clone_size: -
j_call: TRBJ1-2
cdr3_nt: TGCGCCAGCAGCTTAGAGGCTCAGGGGGCAGATGGCTACACCTTC
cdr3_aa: CASSLEAQGADGYTF

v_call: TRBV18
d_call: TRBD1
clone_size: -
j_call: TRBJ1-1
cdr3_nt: TGTGCCAGCTCACCGAGACAGGGCGGAACATTTTTCACTGAAGCTTTCTTT
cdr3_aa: CASSPRQGGTFFTEAFF

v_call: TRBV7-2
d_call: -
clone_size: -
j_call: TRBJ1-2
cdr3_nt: TGTGCCAGCAGCCCCCGGGCCGGAGGTTATGGCTACACCTTC
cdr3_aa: CASSPRAGGYGYTF

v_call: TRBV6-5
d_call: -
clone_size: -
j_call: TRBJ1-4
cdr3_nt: TGTGCCAGCAGTTACGTAGCAACTAATGAAAAACTGTTTTTT
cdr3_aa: CASSYVATNEKLFF

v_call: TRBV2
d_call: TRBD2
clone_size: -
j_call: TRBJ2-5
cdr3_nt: TGTGCCAGCAGTGAACTAGCGGGGGGGCGAGAGACCCAGTACTTC
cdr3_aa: CASSELAGGRETQYF

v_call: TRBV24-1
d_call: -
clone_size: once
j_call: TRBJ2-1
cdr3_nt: TGTGCCACCAGTACGAACACCAACAATGAGCAGTTCTTC
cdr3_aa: CATSTNTNNEQFF

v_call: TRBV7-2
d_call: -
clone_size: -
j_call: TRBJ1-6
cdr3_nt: TGTGCCAGCAGCTTAGCCAGGGTATCGAGCTCCTATAATTCACCCCTCCACTTT
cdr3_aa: CASSLARVSSSYNSPLHF

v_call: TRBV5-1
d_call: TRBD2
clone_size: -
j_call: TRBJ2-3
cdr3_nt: TGCGCCAGCAGCTTAGGACTAGCGGGGGGAATCGACACAGATACGCAGTATTTT
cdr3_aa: CASSLGLAGGIDTDTQYF

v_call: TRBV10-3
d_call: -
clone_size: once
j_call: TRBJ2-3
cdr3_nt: TGTGCCATCACTCCGAGAGAAACAGATACGCAGTATTTT
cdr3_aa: CAITPRETDTQYF

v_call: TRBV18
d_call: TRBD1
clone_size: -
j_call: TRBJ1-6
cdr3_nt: TGTGCCAGCTCTCTGACAGGGTATAATTCACCCCTCCACTTT
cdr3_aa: CASSLTGYNSPLHF

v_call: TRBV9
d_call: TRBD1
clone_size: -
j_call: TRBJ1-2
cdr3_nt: TGTGCCAGCAGCAGAGTGGGACAGGGGGCATACTATGGCTACACCTTC
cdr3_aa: CASSRVGQGAYYGYTF

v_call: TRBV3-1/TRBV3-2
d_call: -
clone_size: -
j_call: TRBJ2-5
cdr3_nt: TGTGCCAGCAGCCTGAGGGAGACCCAGTACTTC
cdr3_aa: CASSLRETQYF

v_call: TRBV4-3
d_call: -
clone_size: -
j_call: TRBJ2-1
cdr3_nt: TGCGCCAGCAGCCAAGATCGCGGGGCGCAGGATGAGCAGTTCTTC
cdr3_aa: CASSQDRGAQDEQFF

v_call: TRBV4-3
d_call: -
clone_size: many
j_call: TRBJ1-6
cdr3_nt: TGCGCCAGCAGCCAAGGGGCAGGGTATGGTTCACCCCTCCACTTT
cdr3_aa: CASSQGAGYGSPLHF

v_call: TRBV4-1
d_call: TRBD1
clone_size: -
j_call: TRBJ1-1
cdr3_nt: TGCGCCAGCAGCCAACCAAAATCCGGGACAGGGGTGAACACTGAAGCTTTCTTT
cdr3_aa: CASSQPKSGTGVNTEAFF

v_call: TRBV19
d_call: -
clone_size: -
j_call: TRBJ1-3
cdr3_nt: TGTGCCAGTAGTTTACAGAGCTCTGGAAACACCATATATTTT
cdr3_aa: CASSLQSSGNTIYF

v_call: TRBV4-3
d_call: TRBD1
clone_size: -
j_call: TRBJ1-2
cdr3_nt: TGCGCCAGCAGCCAGGGGCTGGTACAGGGGGCGCGTGATGGCTACACCTTC
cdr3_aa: CASSQGLVQGARDGYTF

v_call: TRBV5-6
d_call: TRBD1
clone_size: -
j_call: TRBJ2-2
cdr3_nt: TGTGCCAGCAGTCGCCGGGACAGCGACACCGGGGAGCTGTTTTTT
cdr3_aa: CASSRRDSDTGELFF

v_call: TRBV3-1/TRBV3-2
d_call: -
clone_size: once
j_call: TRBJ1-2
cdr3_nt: TGTGCCAGCAGCCAAGAAGTCAGGACAATACAGTTTTATGGCTACACCTTC
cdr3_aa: CASSQEVRTIQFYGYTF

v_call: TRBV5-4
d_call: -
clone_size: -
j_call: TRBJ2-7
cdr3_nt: TGTGCCAGCAGCTCATCCTCACAAACAGTCTACGAGCAGTACTTC
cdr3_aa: CASSSSSQTVYEQYF

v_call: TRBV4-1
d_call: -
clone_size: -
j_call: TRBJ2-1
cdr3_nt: TGCGCCAGCAGCCAAGTAGACAATGAGCAGTTCTTC
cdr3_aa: CASSQVDNEQFF

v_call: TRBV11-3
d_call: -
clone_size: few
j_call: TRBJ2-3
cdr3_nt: TGTGCCAGCAGCGCACAGGGTACAGATACGCAGTATTTT
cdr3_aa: CASSAQGTDTQYF

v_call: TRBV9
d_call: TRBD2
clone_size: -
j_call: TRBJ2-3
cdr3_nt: TGTGCCAGCAGCCCCTTAGCGGGGGGGACCACAGATACGCAGTATTTT
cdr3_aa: CASSPLAGGTTDTQYF

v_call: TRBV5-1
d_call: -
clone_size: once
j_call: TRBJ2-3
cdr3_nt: TGCGCCAGCAGTTTGACACGGAGTCAAGGCACAGATACGCAGTATTTT
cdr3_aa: CASSLTRSQGTDTQYF